This T cell receptor beta chain is from a study of T cells in Graves' hyperthyroidism and ophthalmopathy (dated 2019 in TCRdb). A note on the overall study: Peripheral blood samples were taken at the time of initial diagnosis, prior to any treatment. TCR V-J signatures able to tell the groups apart were searched for in a discovery cohort of 90 to 100 patients, of whom 43 had Graves' ophthalmopathy and 57 had stable Graves' hyperthyroidism. Prospective prediction of ophthalmopathy was tested in an independent validation cohort of under 20 hyperthyroidism patients and around 16 patients who later progressed to ophthalmopathy. The 100 discovery patients were randomly divided into training and test sets at a 7:3 ratio. In more than 5 Graves' hyperthyroidism patients, the study also compared T-cell repertoires from thyroid tissue with T-cell repertoires from blood. Once sampling was done, hyperthyroidism patients were given methimazole at a starting dose of 30 mg daily, whereas ophthalmopathy patients were given high-dose intravenous methylprednisolone. The paper describes TCR Vbeta CDR3 sequencing of about 140 peripheral blood samples, made up of approximately 40 ophthalmopathy patients, around 73 hyperthyroidism patients and some 17 progressor patients. What the research found in general, with its limitations: In validation, the model predicted progression to ophthalmopathy a median of roughly six months before onset, with around 70% sensitivity and 72.22% specificity. Most expanded thyroid clonotypes (frequency above 0.001) were also found in blood, which suggests that blood repertoires may mirror thyroid immune responses. No statistical method was used to fix the sample size in advance, and group allocation was not hidden from the investigators. A model built on a 13 V-J signature distinguished ophthalmopathy from stable hyperthyroidism, reaching 87.88% sensitivity and 81.08% specificity in cross-validation and 80%/75% in testing.

The TCR beta CDR3 regions were amplified from the RNA transcripts. A first-round RT-PCR of the TCR CDR3 used the HTBI primer set with the Qiagen OneStep RT-PCR kit. Libraries were constructed in a second round of multiplex PCR, after which size selection and purification were performed. Libraries were sequenced paired-end with 100 bp reads on an Illumina HiSeq2000. From the authors' description of their analysis: SOAPnuke was used to process the raw data, with reads discarded if the reads contained adapters or uncalled bases, had a mean Phred below 15, or lacked an exact constant-primer or identifier match. COPE v1.2.5 was used to merge high-quality paired reads, and clonotypes were defined as unique nucleotide sequences. MiTCR v1.1 was used to align clonotypes to the IMGT TRBV, TRBD and TRBJ reference segments. Only V-J combinations with frequency above 0.0001, covering roughly 99% of repertoires, were analysed. The TCS score was defined as F50 (clonal expansion) divided by E x V (chaos), with BLOSUM62-based TCRdist calculated between CDR3 peptides within each V-J. Welch's t-statistics and random forest reduced approximately 520 V-J features to around 14, which were used in a naive Bayes classifier (R e1071). In-frame beta chains were kept once TCRdb had trimmed the public reads at Q25 with fastp and called clones with MiXCR. Each entry merges the rows of one CDR3 protein and shows their most common DNA and genes. The V and J calls here are based on TCRdb, not the publication. Present in this sample are more than 500,000 distinct CDR3 sequences, approximately 16% of which were seen just once. The ten biggest clones cover about 29% of the sample.

In the ophthalmopathy patients, disease was moderately to severely active, with a Clinical Activity Score of 3 or more, a NOSPECS grade of 4 or more, and a duration of less than 3 months. Any patient with an uncontrolled infection, another autoimmune disease, pregnancy or lactation was excluded. Diagnoses were based on clinical symptoms, serum thyroxine and TRAb, thyroid ultrasound and orbital computed tomography. PBMCs were separated from under 12 ml of fresh peripheral blood using Ficoll-Paque density gradient centrifugation. Total RNA was extracted using Trizol reagent, and RNA quality was assessed on an Agilent 2100 Bioanalyzer. There are many counts of this clonotype. No cognate antigen has been identified for it. No per-base quality is available; no much larger clone lies one base away. This sequence originates from a woman younger than 45 with Graves' ophthalmopathy. The sequenced material came from blood.

The CDR3 protein is CATSRSPMGSYNEQFF. In nucleotide form, the sequence is TGTGCCACCAGCAGGTCGCCCATGGGCTCCTACAATGAGCAGTTCTTC. The chain employs TRBV15 and TRBJ2-1, with no confidently assigned D gene. Trimming at the junction amounts to 3 bases on V and 0 bases on J, and the germline ends lie 12 bases apart. Measured from the cysteine to the phenylalanine, the CDR3 is 16 residues long. Solely the CDR3 DNA is kept, with 48 bases framed from the first base. Sequences LNHNV (CDR1) and YYDKDF (CDR2) are obtained from the germline V gene (reference sequence).